A selection of T cell receptor beta chains follows, all from one sample in a study of blood T cell repertoires in COVID-19. The table came from immunoSEQ multiplex PCR; TCRdb's copy has only in-frame clones and leaves some out. The sample shows about 70,000 clones, more than 80% of them seen only once. The sample consisted of peripheral blood. All receptors come from a man older than 75 with acute or convalescent COVID-19. CDR3s include the opening cysteine and the closing phenylalanine or tryptophan. The order of the fields is clone size, V gene, J gene, CDR3 protein. Some rows have no size entry. The others give once, few or many, or a class for an expanded clone.

clone size: -
V gene: TRBV28
J gene: TRBJ1-5
CDR3 protein: CASSLDRVNQPQHF

clone size: -
V gene: TRBV10-3
J gene: TRBJ2-7
CDR3 protein: CAISERTTGDEQYF

clone size: -
V gene: TRBV7-9
J gene: TRBJ2-2
CDR3 protein: CASSRTAGTSGSAATGELFF

clone size: -
V gene: TRBV27
J gene: TRBJ2-2
CDR3 protein: CASSLYGTPANTGELFF

clone size: -
V gene: TRBV2
J gene: TRBJ2-1
CDR3 protein: CASSEGTYNEQFF

clone size: -
V gene: TRBV6-5
J gene: TRBJ2-1
CDR3 protein: CASSPPGQGFHEQFF

clone size: few
V gene: TRBV27
J gene: TRBJ2-2
CDR3 protein: CASSRSGGNTGELFF

clone size: -
V gene: TRBV5-8
J gene: TRBJ1-5
CDR3 protein: CASSLATGEFQPQHF

clone size: -
V gene: TRBV19
J gene: TRBJ2-2
CDR3 protein: CASSIAGGTGELFF

clone size: -
V gene: TRBV5-8
J gene: TRBJ1-2
CDR3 protein: CASSSEQGVYGYTF

clone size: -
V gene: TRBV7-3
J gene: TRBJ2-2
CDR3 protein: CATTPRLAGGTGTGELFF

clone size: -
V gene: TRBV29-1
J gene: TRBJ2-3
CDR3 protein: CSLKNRERQGSTDTQYF

clone size: once
V gene: TRBV28
J gene: TRBJ2-7
CDR3 protein: CASSFFSGQEQYF

clone size: -
V gene: TRBV27
J gene: TRBJ2-1
CDR3 protein: CASSLRDIYGQFF

clone size: few
V gene: TRBV2
J gene: TRBJ1-5
CDR3 protein: CASSETGRRQPQHF

clone size: -
V gene: TRBV4-1
J gene: TRBJ1-2
CDR3 protein: CASSPGTVGLTDYGYTF

clone size: medium-sized
V gene: TRBV9
J gene: TRBJ2-3
CDR3 protein: CASSPQGSSTDTQYF

clone size: -
V gene: TRBV18
J gene: TRBJ2-2
CDR3 protein: CASSPGIGTNPELFF

clone size: -
V gene: TRBV3-1/TRBV3-2
J gene: TRBJ2-5
CDR3 protein: CASSPIRFGSETQYF

clone size: few
V gene: TRBV27
J gene: TRBJ1-4
CDR3 protein: CASSLSAVTGEKLFF

clone size: -
V gene: TRBV13
J gene: TRBJ1-1
CDR3 protein: CASSRQGGNTEAFF

clone size: -
V gene: TRBV7-2
J gene: TRBJ2-5
CDR3 protein: CASSFRRGGEQETQYF

clone size: -
V gene: TRBV19
J gene: TRBJ1-5
CDR3 protein: CASADRVRVQPQHF

clone size: -
V gene: TRBV27
J gene: TRBJ1-2
CDR3 protein: CASSSQGASYGYTF

clone size: medium-sized
V gene: TRBV7-9
J gene: TRBJ2-7
CDR3 protein: CASSLDYRSGEQYF

clone size: -
V gene: TRBV11-2
J gene: TRBJ2-7
CDR3 protein: CASSLDQWGLAGGPYEQYF

clone size: -
V gene: TRBV16
J gene: TRBJ2-3
CDR3 protein: CASSRNLGARTDTQYF

clone size: -
V gene: TRBV5-1
J gene: TRBJ2-1
CDR3 protein: CASSLGASGGEQFF

clone size: -
V gene: TRBV4-1
J gene: TRBJ2-5
CDR3 protein: CASSQPSGLAGKETQYF

clone size: -
V gene: TRBV2
J gene: TRBJ2-3
CDR3 protein: CASRELAGGWTDTQYF

clone size: -
V gene: TRBV9
J gene: TRBJ2-3
CDR3 protein: CASSQERGADTQYF

clone size: -
V gene: TRBV11-2
J gene: TRBJ1-5
CDR3 protein: CASSTDRRQPQHF

clone size: -
V gene: TRBV7-9
J gene: TRBJ2-5
CDR3 protein: CASSLVSLRGETQYF

clone size: -
V gene: TRBV7-2
J gene: TRBJ2-2
CDR3 protein: CASSLGQVGTGELFF

clone size: -
V gene: TRBV7-2
J gene: TRBJ1-1
CDR3 protein: CASSLNRGTEAFF

clone size: few
V gene: TRBV10-3
J gene: TRBJ1-5
CDR3 protein: CAISGQGNQPQHF